The rows below give T cell receptor beta chains drawn from one sample of a study of blood T cell repertoires in COVID-19. Some clones are missing from TCRdb's copy, which holds only in-frame ones; the method was immunoSEQ multiplex PCR. Of approximately 130,000 clones in the sample, roughly four fifths were seen once. The sequenced material came from peripheral blood. These receptors all come from a human donor in a cohort sampled during active COVID-19. Each CDR3 is given with its conserved first and last residue. A D gene is named only where the DNA matches it firmly. Size values are once, few and many counts, or a class for expanded clones, and some rows have none.

j_call: TRBJ1-3; clone_size: few; v_call: TRBV30; d_call: -; cdr3_nt: TGTGCCTGGAGTTTGTTAGGAGGCACCATATATTTT; cdr3_aa: CAWSLLGGTIYF
j_call: TRBJ1-6; clone_size: few; v_call: TRBV2; d_call: -; cdr3_nt: TGTGCCAGCAGTGAGGTCGGTTTAACCGGGAGCTCCTATAATTCACCCCTCCACTTT; cdr3_aa: CASSEVGLTGSSYNSPLHF
j_call: TRBJ2-1; clone_size: -; v_call: TRBV24-1; d_call: TRBD1; cdr3_nt: TGTGCCACCAGTGAGACGGGACAGTCCCGGGCAGATGAGCAGTTCTTC; cdr3_aa: CATSETGQSRADEQFF
j_call: TRBJ2-2; clone_size: -; v_call: TRBV28; d_call: -; cdr3_nt: TGTGCCAGCAGTCGCAGGGTGAACACCGGGGAGCTGTTTTTT; cdr3_aa: CASSRRVNTGELFF
j_call: TRBJ1-1; clone_size: -; v_call: TRBV3-1/TRBV3-2; d_call: TRBD1; cdr3_nt: TGTGCCAGCAGCCGCGGGGACAGGGGCAACACTGAAGCTTTCTTT; cdr3_aa: CASSRGDRGNTEAFF
j_call: TRBJ1-1; clone_size: -; v_call: TRBV7-3; d_call: -; cdr3_nt: TGTGCCAGCAGCTTACAGGGTCGGATGAACACTGAAGCTTTCTTT; cdr3_aa: CASSLQGRMNTEAFF
j_call: TRBJ1-3; clone_size: few; v_call: TRBV6-6; d_call: -; cdr3_nt: TGTGCCAGCAGTTACCCCGGGGGAAACACCATATATTTT; cdr3_aa: CASSYPGGNTIYF
j_call: TRBJ1-2; clone_size: -; v_call: TRBV7-3; d_call: -; cdr3_nt: TGTGCCAGCAGCCGTCGACAGGAGGACTTC; cdr3_aa: CASSRRQEDF
j_call: TRBJ2-1; clone_size: -; v_call: TRBV7-8; d_call: TRBD2; cdr3_nt: TGTGCCAGCAGCTTAGGAACTAGCGGCAATGAGCAGTTCTTC; cdr3_aa: CASSLGTSGNEQFF
j_call: TRBJ1-6; clone_size: few; v_call: TRBV2; d_call: -; cdr3_nt: TGTGCCAGCAGTCCACGCGAAAGAAATTCACCCCTCCACTTT; cdr3_aa: CASSPRERNSPLHF
j_call: TRBJ2-3; clone_size: -; v_call: TRBV11-2; d_call: TRBD2; cdr3_nt: TGTGCCAGCAGCTTAGAGGGGCGGGGGGGGCCAAATACGCAGTATTTT; cdr3_aa: CASSLEGRGGPNTQYF
j_call: TRBJ1-4; clone_size: -; v_call: TRBV28; d_call: -; cdr3_nt: TGTGCCAGCAGTTCCGTGGCGGGGCCTAATGAAAAACTGTTTTTT; cdr3_aa: CASSSVAGPNEKLFF
j_call: TRBJ2-7; clone_size: -; v_call: TRBV5-8; d_call: TRBD1; cdr3_nt: TGTGCCAGCAGCTTGGTAGGGGGCAGGGAGCAGTACTTC; cdr3_aa: CASSLVGGREQYF
j_call: TRBJ2-1; clone_size: -; v_call: TRBV6-6; d_call: -; cdr3_nt: TGTGCCAGCAGTGGACTTGAAAATGAGCAGTTCTTC; cdr3_aa: CASSGLENEQFF
j_call: TRBJ1-2; clone_size: -; v_call: TRBV27; d_call: TRBD1; cdr3_nt: TGTGCCAGCAGTTGGACAGGGAGCTATGGCTACACCTTC; cdr3_aa: CASSWTGSYGYTF
j_call: TRBJ2-5; clone_size: many; v_call: TRBV6-5; d_call: TRBD1; cdr3_nt: TGTGCCAGCAGAGGGACAGGGAGTTCTGAGACCCAGTACTTC; cdr3_aa: CASRGTGSSETQYF
j_call: TRBJ1-2; clone_size: -; v_call: TRBV6-4; d_call: TRBD1; cdr3_nt: TGTGCCAGCAGTGAATTCGGACAGGGTATAGTTGGCTACACCTTC; cdr3_aa: CASSEFGQGIVGYTF
j_call: TRBJ1-2; clone_size: -; v_call: TRBV7-9; d_call: TRBD1; cdr3_nt: TGTGCCAGCAGCGGGGGGACAGCCAACTATGGCTACACCTTC; cdr3_aa: CASSGGTANYGYTF
j_call: TRBJ2-7; clone_size: -; v_call: TRBV4-1; d_call: -; cdr3_nt: TGCGCCAGCAGCCAAGAAGGAGGGGTAGGCTACGAGCAGTACTTC; cdr3_aa: CASSQEGGVGYEQYF